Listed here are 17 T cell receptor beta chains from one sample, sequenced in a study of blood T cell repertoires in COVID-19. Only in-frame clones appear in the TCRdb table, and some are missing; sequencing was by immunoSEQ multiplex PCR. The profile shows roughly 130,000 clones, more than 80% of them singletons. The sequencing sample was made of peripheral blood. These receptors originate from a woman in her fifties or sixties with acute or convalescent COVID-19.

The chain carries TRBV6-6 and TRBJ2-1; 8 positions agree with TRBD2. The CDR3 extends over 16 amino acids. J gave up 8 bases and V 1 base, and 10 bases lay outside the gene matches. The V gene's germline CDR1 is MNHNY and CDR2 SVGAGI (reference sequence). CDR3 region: CASSYLLAGKDDEQFF. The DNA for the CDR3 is TGTGCCAGCAGTTACTTATTAGCGGGGAAAGATGATGAGCAGTTCTTC.

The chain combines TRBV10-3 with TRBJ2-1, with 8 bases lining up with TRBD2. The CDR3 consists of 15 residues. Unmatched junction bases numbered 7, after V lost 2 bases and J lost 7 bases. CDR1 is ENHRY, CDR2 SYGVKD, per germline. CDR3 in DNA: TGTGCCATCAGTGAGGGGACTAGAGGACAGAATGAGCAGTTCTTC. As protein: CAISEGTRGQNEQFF.

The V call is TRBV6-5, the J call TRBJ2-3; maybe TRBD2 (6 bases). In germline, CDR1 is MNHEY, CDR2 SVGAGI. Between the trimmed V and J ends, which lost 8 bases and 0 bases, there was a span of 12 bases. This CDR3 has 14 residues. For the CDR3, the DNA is TGTGCCAGCGGGCAGGGACTCAGCACAGATACGCAGTATTTT. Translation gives CASGQGLSTDTQYF.

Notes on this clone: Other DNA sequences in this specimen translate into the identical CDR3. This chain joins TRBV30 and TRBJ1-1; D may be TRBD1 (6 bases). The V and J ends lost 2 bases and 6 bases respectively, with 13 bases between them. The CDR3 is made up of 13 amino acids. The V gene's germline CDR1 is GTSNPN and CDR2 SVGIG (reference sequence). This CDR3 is CAWSRGRGAEAFF. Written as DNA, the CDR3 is TGTGCCTGGAGTCGAGGGAGGGGGGCTGAAGCTTTCTTT. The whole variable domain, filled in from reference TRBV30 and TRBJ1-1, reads SQTIHQWPATLVQPVGSPLSLECTVEGTSNPNLYWYRQAAGRGLQLLFYSVGIGQISSEVPQNLSASRPQDRQFILSSKKLLLSDSGFYLCAWSRGRGAEAFFGQGTRLTVV.

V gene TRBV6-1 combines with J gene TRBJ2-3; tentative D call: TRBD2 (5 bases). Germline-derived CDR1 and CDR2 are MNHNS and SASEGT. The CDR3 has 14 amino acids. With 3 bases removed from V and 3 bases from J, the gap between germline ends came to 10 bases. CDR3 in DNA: TGTGCCAGCAGTGACATGGAGGAAACAGATACGCAGTATTTT. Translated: CASSDMEETDTQYF.

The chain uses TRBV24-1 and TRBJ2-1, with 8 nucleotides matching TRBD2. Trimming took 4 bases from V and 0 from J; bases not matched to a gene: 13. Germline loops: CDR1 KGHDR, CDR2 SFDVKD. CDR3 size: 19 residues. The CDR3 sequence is CATSDPLVSGESSYNEQFF. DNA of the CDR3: TGTGCCACCAGTGACCCGCTCGTTAGCGGGGAGAGCTCCTACAATGAGCAGTTCTTC.

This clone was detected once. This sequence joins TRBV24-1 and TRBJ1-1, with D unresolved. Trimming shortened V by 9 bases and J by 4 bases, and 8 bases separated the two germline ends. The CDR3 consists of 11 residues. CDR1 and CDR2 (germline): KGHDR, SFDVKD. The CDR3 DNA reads TGTGCCACCGTAACGGGCACTGAAGCTTTCTTT. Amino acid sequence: CATVTGTEAFF.

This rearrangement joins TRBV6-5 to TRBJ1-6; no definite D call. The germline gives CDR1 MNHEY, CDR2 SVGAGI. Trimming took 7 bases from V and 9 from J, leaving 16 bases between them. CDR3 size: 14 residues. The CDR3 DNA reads TGTGCCAGCACCACTCGGGGTTCTCCTTCACCCCTCCACTTT. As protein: CASTTRGSPSPLHF.

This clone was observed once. CDR3 nucleotides: TGTGCCAGCAGCCAGCTCAGTGGGGGGAGGGGCACAGATACGCAGTATTTT. It yields the protein CASSQLSGGRGTDTQYF. The chain joins TRBV4-2 to TRBJ2-3; 7 nucleotides match TRBD2. The J segment lost 1 base and the V segment lost 3 bases, leaving 10 bases of the junction unmatched. CDR3 length equals 17 residues. Germline lookup yields CDR1 LGHNA and CDR2 YNFKEQ.

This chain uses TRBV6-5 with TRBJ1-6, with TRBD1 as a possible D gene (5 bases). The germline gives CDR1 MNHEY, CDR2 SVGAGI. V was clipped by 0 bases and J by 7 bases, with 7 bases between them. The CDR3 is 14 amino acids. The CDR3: CASSYSGLNSPLHF. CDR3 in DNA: TGTGCCAGCAGTTACTCGGGACTCAATTCACCCCTCCACTTT.

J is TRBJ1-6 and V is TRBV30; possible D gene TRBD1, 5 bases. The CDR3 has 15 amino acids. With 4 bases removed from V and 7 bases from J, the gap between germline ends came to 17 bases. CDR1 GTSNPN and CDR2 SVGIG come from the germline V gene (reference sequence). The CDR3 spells CAWKLGGRVNSPLHF. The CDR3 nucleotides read TGTGCCTGGAAGTTGGGGGGTAGAGTCAATTCACCCCTCCACTTT. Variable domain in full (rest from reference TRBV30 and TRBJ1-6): SQTIHQWPATLVQPVGSPLSLECTVEGTSNPNLYWYRQAAGRGLQLLFYSVGIGQISSEVPQNLSASRPQDRQFILSSKKLLLSDSGFYLCAWKLGGRVNSPLHFGNGTRLTVT.

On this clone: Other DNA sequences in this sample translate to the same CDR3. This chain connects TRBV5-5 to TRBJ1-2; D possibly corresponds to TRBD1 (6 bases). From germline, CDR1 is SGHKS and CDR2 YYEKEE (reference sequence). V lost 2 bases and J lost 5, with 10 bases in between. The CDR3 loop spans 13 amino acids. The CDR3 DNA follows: TGTGCCAGCAGCTTAGGGGGAGGGTATGGCTACACCTTC. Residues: CASSLGGGYGYTF.

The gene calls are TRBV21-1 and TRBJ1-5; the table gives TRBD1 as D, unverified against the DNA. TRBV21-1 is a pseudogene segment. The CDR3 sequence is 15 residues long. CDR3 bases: TGTGCCAGCAGAGGGTCCCAGGGGGAGAATCAGCCCCAGCATTTT. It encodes CASRGSQGENQPQHF.

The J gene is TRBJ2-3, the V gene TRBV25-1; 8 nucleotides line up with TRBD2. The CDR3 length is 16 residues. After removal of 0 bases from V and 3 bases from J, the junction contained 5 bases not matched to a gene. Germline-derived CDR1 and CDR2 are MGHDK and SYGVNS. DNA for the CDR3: TGTGCCAGCAGTGAATACGAAGGCGGGGGGACAGATACGCAGTATTTT. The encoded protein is CASSEYEGGGTDTQYF.

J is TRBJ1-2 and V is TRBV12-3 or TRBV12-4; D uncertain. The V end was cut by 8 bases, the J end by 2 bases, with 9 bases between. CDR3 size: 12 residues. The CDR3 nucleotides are TGTGCCAGCGGTACAGAGAACTATGGCTACACCTTC. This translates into CASGTENYGYTF.

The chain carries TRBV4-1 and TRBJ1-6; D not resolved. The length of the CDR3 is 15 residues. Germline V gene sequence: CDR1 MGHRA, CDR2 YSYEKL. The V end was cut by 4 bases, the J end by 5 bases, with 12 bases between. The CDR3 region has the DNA TGCGCCAGCAGCCCGTCGGAGGTGAATAATTCACCCCTCCACTTT. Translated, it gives CASSPSEVNNSPLHF.

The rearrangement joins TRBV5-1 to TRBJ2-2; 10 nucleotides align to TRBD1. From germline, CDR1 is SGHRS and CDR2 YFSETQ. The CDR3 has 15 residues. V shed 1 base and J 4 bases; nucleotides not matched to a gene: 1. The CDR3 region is CASSLWTGGTGELFF. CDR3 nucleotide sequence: TGCGCCAGCAGCTTGTGGACAGGGGGCACCGGGGAGCTGTTTTTT. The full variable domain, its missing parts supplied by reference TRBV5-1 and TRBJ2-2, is KAGVTQTPRYLIKTRGQQVTLSCSPISGHRSVSWYQQTPGQGLQFLFEYFSETQRNKGNFPGRFSGRQFSNSRSEMNVSTLELGDSALYLCASSLWTGGTGELFFGEGSRLTVL.